This T cell receptor beta chain was sequenced in a study of T cells after yellow fever vaccination. TCRdb used MiXCR to reprocess the 5' RACE reads, holding one entry per CDR3 protein. The table includes approximately 32,000 distinct CDR3 sequences, around 7% detected once. Germline V gene sequence: CDR1 LGHNA, CDR2 YNFKEQ. The CDR3 has 14 residues. V dropped 0 bases and J dropped 5 bases, with 8 bases sitting between them. Study observations and caveats: Post-booster samples contained most primary-vaccination clones (about 96% CD4, roughly 88% CD8).

This clonotype was recorded at least ten times. The sample in question was PBMCs, either bulk or a sorted T-cell subset (CD4+, CD8+, memory, or dextramer-sorted; not recorded which), obtained on the day of the first yellow fever vaccination. This chain connects TRBV4-2 to TRBJ1-5; no reliable D call. The TCR sequence derives from a man between 18 and 35 years old who received the YFV17D yellow fever vaccine. CDR3 sequence reads: CASSQEDGDQPQHF. CDR3 nucleotides: TGTGCCAGCAGCCAAGAGGATGGGGATCAGCCCCAGCATTTT.